This T cell receptor beta chain was sequenced in a study of blood T cell repertoires in COVID-19. Whole-study context: From the United States, Italy and Spain came samples of acute and convalescent COVID-19. PBMCs, B-cell-depleted T cells, or T cells were the source of the cDNA or gDNA that made up the material.

Looked up from germline, CDR1 is SGHNT and CDR2 is YYREEE (reference sequence). This CDR3 spans 14 amino acids. The V end lost 4 bases, the J end lost 2 bases, and 12 bases lay between the germline ends. The assay was immunoSEQ multiplex PCR, and TCRdb's table has in-frame clones only and misses some. The sample lists about 110,000 clones; approximately 70% were seen once. This chain links TRBV5-4 with TRBJ2-5; D is possibly TRBD1 (6 bases). Sequenced sample: peripheral blood. This receptor was identified in a human donor with acute or convalescent COVID-19. The donor label of this sample is uncertain. The chain's CDR3 is CASSRRGWQETQYF. The CDR3 DNA reads as TGTGCCAGCAGCCGTAGGGGGTGGCAAGAGACCCAGTACTTC.